This entry concerns a single T cell receptor beta chain. The CDR3 extends over 15 amino acids. The germline CDR1 and CDR2 sequences are SGHDT and YYEEEE. The V and J ends lost 2 bases and 2 bases respectively, with 11 bases between them. Several immunoSEQ plates received, in even portions, the genomic DNA of each subset. Using immunoSEQ multiplex PCR, the repertoire was profiled, and TCRdb retains in-frame clones only, with some absent. The data contain around 2,000,000 clones, around 95% of them singletons. The data stem from a study of shared clonotypes between healthy human individuals. Sequenced sample: naive CD4+ T cells sorted from blood. The sample's subset: CD45RA+ positively selected. The source of this sequence is a man aged 18-30 years in good health. The genes are TRBV5-6 and TRBJ1-5; no reliable D call. The CDR3: CASSFGVAGNQPQHF. The CDR3 DNA sequence: TGTGCCAGCAGCTTCGGTGTGGCGGGCAATCAGCCCCAGCATTTT. The complete variable domain, with remaining parts taken from reference TRBV5-6 and TRBJ1-5, reads DAGVTQSPTHLIKTRGQQVTLRCSPKSGHDTVSWYQQALGQGPQFIFQYYEEEERQRGNFPDRFSGHQFPNYSSELNVNALLLGDSALYLCASSFGVAGNQPQHFGDGTRLSIL.